Following are 13 T cell receptor beta chains from one sample sequenced in a study of cytomegalovirus exposure and HLA in healthy donors listed by TCRdb under 2017. The protocol used for the library was the immunoSEQ multiplex PCR assay. A mixture of 60 forward primers for TCR Vbeta segments and 13 reverse primers for TCR Jbeta segments was used in the multiplex PCR. TCRdb re-hosts the immuneACCESS table, in-frame sequences only. Its copies lack some clones; in the studies checked, an unresolved V gene accounts for under half of them, and the cause for the rest is not known. Present in this sample are 150,000 or so clones, approximately 80% of which were seen just once. The ten most abundant clones make up roughly 4% of the sample. The source material was PBMCs. These receptors originate from a woman in her thirties or forties in good health and CMV-seronegative.

V usage is TRBV6-1 and J usage is TRBJ2-7; TRBD2 might be the D (5 bases). The germline V gene encodes CDR1 MNHNS and CDR2 SASEGT. The CDR3 contains 11 residues. V was shortened by 6 bases and J by 3 bases, with 6 bases between the two germline ends. CDR3 sequence: CASSEGYEQYF. CDR3 bases: TGTGCCAGCAGCGAGGGCTACGAGCAGTACTTC.

The chain joins TRBV28 to TRBJ1-6, with 7 bases identical to TRBD1. The trim removed 4 bases at V and 10 bases at J, leaving 13 bases unmatched. The germline V gene encodes CDR1 MDHEN and CDR2 SYDVKM. This CDR3 has 16 amino acids. The CDR3, as DNA: TGTGCCAGCAGTTCCTCCAGGGGGTTAGGTAACTCACCCCTCCACTTT. This sequence encodes CASSSSRGLGNSPLHF.

Concerning this clone itself: A junction end diverges from the germline sequence, so it may reflect a read error. The CDR3 loop reads CASSLVAGPNEKLFF. The CDR3, as DNA: TGTGCTAGCAGCTTAGTGGCAGGGCCTAATGAAAAACTGTTTTTT. The rearrangement links TRBV7-7 to TRBJ1-4, with a tentative D call TRBD1 (5 bases). Germline V gene lookup returns CDR1 SSHAT and CDR2 FNYEAQ (reference sequence). The CDR3 spans 15 residues.

V and J are TRBV5-6 and TRBJ1-2; TRBD1 matches 10 bases. The V gene's germline CDR1 is SGHDT and CDR2 YYEEEE. V was clipped by 0 bases and J by 6 bases; unmatched bases: 5. This CDR3 region has 15 residues. The CDR3 loop reads CASSLGGQGKNGYTF. The CDR3 coding sequence is TGTGCCAGCAGCTTGGGGGGACAGGGGAAGAATGGCTACACCTTC.

The chain carries TRBV29-1 and TRBJ2-7; 11 positions agree with TRBD2. Germline CDR1 SQVTM, CDR2 ANQGSEA. The CDR3 length is 13 residues. J was trimmed by 6 bases and V by 7 bases; bases with no gene match: 8. CDR3 protein: CSAAASGRTEQYF. DNA of the CDR3: TGCAGCGCCGCGGCTAGCGGGAGGACCGAGCAGTACTTC.

This clone was detected only a few times. The chain combines TRBV5-4 with TRBJ1-6, with 10 bases aligning to TRBD1. With 4 bases clipped from V and 8 bases from J, the junction kept 6 bases outside the gene matches. The CDR3 loop spans 15 amino acids. Germline V gene lookup returns CDR1 SGHNT and CDR2 YYREEE (reference sequence). The DNA of the CDR3 is TGTGCCAGCAGCGCCCCCGGGACAGGGGATTCACCCCTCCACTTT. It specifies CASSAPGTGDSPLHF.

The chain employs TRBV11-2 and TRBJ1-1, with TRBD1 matching 7 bases. This CDR3 comprises 14 residues. Looked up from germline, CDR1 is SGHAT and CDR2 is FQNNGV. J was trimmed by 7 bases and V by 5 bases; bases with no gene match: 10. The CDR3 spells CASSLALWDSEAFF. The CDR3 coding sequence is TGTGCCAGCAGCCTTGCTCTGTGGGACAGTGAAGCTTTCTTT.

The chain combines TRBV7-9 with TRBJ2-1; 10 positions agree with TRBD2. This CDR3 is built from 13 residues. V lost 3 bases and J lost 10; bases outside the gene matches: 3. Germline-derived CDR1 and CDR2 are SEHNR and FQNEAQ (reference sequence). CDR3 sequence: CASSFLAGAEQFF. Here the CDR3 DNA reads TGTGCCAGCAGCTTTCTAGCGGGAGCAGAGCAGTTCTTC.

The chain links TRBV29-1 to TRBJ2-7; TRBD1 matches at 7 bases. In germline, CDR1 is SQVTM, CDR2 ANQGSEA. V was clipped by 0 bases and J by 6 bases; unmatched bases: 5. CDR3 length equals 13 residues. The CDR3 region is CSVEESPGGEQYF. Written as DNA, the CDR3 is TGCAGCGTTGAAGAGTCCCCAGGGGGCGAGCAGTACTTC.

The rearrangement uses TRBV5-4 and TRBJ1-1; D is undetermined. The CDR3 extends over 15 amino acids. Looked up from germline, CDR1 is SGHNT and CDR2 is YYREEE (reference sequence). Trimming took off 0 bases at V and 1 base at J, with 10 bases between the two ends. The CDR3 is CASSLAPGTNTEAFF. The DNA for the CDR3 is TGTGCCAGCAGCTTGGCCCCGGGTACGAACACTGAAGCTTTCTTT.

This chain uses TRBV29-1 with TRBJ2-5; 11 bases line up with TRBD2. The closer fit of TRBJ2-7 to the DNA end suggests the J call may be wrong. Per the germline V gene, CDR1 is SQVTM and CDR2 is ANQGSEA. This CDR3 comprises 16 residues. CDR3 DNA: TGCAGCGTACTCGGGACTAGCGGCGGGACCTCCTACGAGCAGTACTTC. It encodes CSVLGTSGGTSYEQYF.

The chain couples TRBV13 to TRBJ2-1; possibly TRBD2 for D (5 bases). The CDR3 covers 16 residues. Germline V gives CDR1 PRHDT, CDR2 FYEKMQ (reference sequence). V lost 7 bases to trimming and J lost 0 bases, with 16 bases between them. This CDR3 reads CASTRLLGLSYNEQFF. In DNA form, the CDR3 reads TGTGCCAGCACCAGACTATTAGGTCTCTCCTACAATGAGCAGTTCTTC.

The chain has TRBV6-1 and TRBJ1-2; the D gene is possibly TRBD1 (5 bases). The V gene lost 2 bases and the J gene lost 4 bases, with 11 bases spanning the gap. From germline, CDR1 is MNHNS and CDR2 SASEGT. The CDR3 is 14 residues long. The CDR3 loop reads CASSEIRQGYGYTF. CDR3 DNA sequence: TGTGCCAGCAGTGAAATCCGGCAGGGCTATGGCTACACCTTC.